The rows below give T cell receptor beta chains drawn from one sample of a study of blood T cell repertoires in COVID-19. The data were produced by immunoSEQ multiplex PCR, yet TCRdb's version contains in-frame clones alone and is incomplete. Of 250,000 to 300,000 clones detected, roughly 90% appear once; the ten largest clones hold over 10%. The sequenced sample consisted of peripheral blood. These receptors were collected from a woman aged 70 to 79 with COVID-19, enrolled during active disease. Each CDR3 is given without its conserved first and last residue. The order of the fields is V gene, CDR3 protein.

TRBV28,ASTTGQGTHEQY
TRBV27,ASSLLDTDTQY
TRBV2,ASRTGVVETQY
TRBV10-2,ASISDRDEQY
TRBV10-3,AISGPGQGRTEAF
TRBV3-1/TRBV3-2,ASSATGAIGAF
TRBV5-4,ASSRGTASGGAGDTQY
TRBV4-2,ASSQDRRDYGYT
TRBV6-5,ASSYSKGYGKDTQY
TRBV2,ASSGQGAREQY
TRBV19,ASKWAGKSNQPQH
TRBV2,ASSDLLSRTGIYGYT
TRBV7-2,ASSARDPRANEQF
TRBV24-1,ATSPVSSNQPQH
TRBV15,ATALTGTGESETQY
TRBV5-1,ASSVDSRRYEQY
TRBV9,ASSASGTDRTGGELF
TRBV2,ASGGANTEAF
TRBV11-2,ASNLGQASYEQY
TRBV5-1,ASSLGTSGGQETQY
TRBV5-1,ASSLRSGGTDTQY
TRBV2,ASRRAMNTEAF
TRBV5-1,ASSLDPGHKNTEAF
TRBV23-1,ASSQPGRSKQPQH
TRBV7-6,ASSSKGQGFDEQY
TRBV27,ASSPLAGNQETQY
TRBV5-4,ASSRQPTGGSADTQY
TRBV15,ATSRGAGPSYEQY
TRBV27,ASSSASGQMDLGYT
TRBV5-1,ASSLSRTGGYGYT
TRBV2,ASRPTATTDQPQH
TRBV7-3,ASSLSGTDTQY
TRBV6-1,ASSELNRQGGTGELF
TRBV19,ASTWGQAPYNEQF
TRBV14,ASSPDFERVYGYT
TRBV2,ASSEGGTGGDQPQH
TRBV5-1,ASSKRLAESTDTQY
TRBV6-5,ASSYVPGGPYEQY
TRBV5-6,ASSLGWGPSNEKLF
TRBV7-9,ASSLDGTAYQETQY
TRBV24-1,ATSDYRGEQY
TRBV6-5,ASSPGQGNYGYT
TRBV6-2/TRBV6-3,ASSSGQHPSTDTQY
TRBV7-2,ASSLVIGAPFYEQY
TRBV4-1,ASSPLAGGSYNEQF